This record looks at one T cell receptor beta chain sequence and its context. TCRdb keeps only in-frame clones here, not all; method: immunoSEQ multiplex PCR. In the table there are some 2,600 clones, around 95% of which are singletons. Trimming shortened V by 2 bases and J by 4 bases, and 12 bases separated the two germline ends. The CDR3 is 15 residues long. Germline V gene sequence: CDR1 MRHNA, CDR2 SNTAGT. The data originate from a study of graft-versus-host responses after intestinal transplantation. Across the whole study: Recipients obtained multivisceral, liver-intestinal, or isolated intestinal transplants.

V usage is TRBV6-4 and J usage is TRBJ2-1; D perhaps matches TRBD2 (5 bases). Sequencing used PBMCs, obtained around 20 days after intestinal transplant. This clonotype was sampled from a human patient who received an intestinal transplant, so some T cells may come from the graft donor. The CDR3 protein is CASSDQAGGYNEQFF. The CDR3 DNA reads as TGTGCCAGCAGTGACCAGGCGGGCGGGTACAATGAGCAGTTCTTC.